This record looks at one TCR beta chain sequence and its context. TCRdb re-called the 5' RACE reads and catalogs CDR3 proteins one per entry, DNA excluded. The table for this sample gives fewer than 300,000 distinct CDR3 sequences. The CDR3 length is 11 residues. The germline CDR1 and CDR2 sequences are LNHDA and SQIVND (reference sequence). This sample is drawn from a study of T cells expressing NK-cell markers. The clonotype was recovered from a woman between 18 and 75 years old in good health. This rearrangement joins TRBV19 to TRBJ1-2. The material sequenced was blood T cells: a sorted CD56 or NKG2C T cell subset, CD4+ or CD8+ T cells, or bulk PBMC T cells (not recorded which). The CDR3 sequence: CASSMRSGYTF.